This T cell receptor beta chain was recovered during a study of CD8+CD57+ T cells in acquired aplastic anemia. Study findings and constraints: Researchers report that around 29 CD8+ CDR3 sequences appeared in both patients and controls.

CDR3 and TCR beta VDJ profiling relied on genomic DNA as the template. Via MiXCR, TCRdb re-called the reads, giving one row per CDR3 protein. Counted here are hundreds of thousands of distinct CDR3 sequences, roughly 59% occurring once; the ten biggest clones make up 1% to 1.5%. Individuals selected for sequencing had exhibited CD8+CD57+ cell expansion on flow cytometry. The study sampled blood from patients who had received no therapy. Worth noting for this clonotype: What it recognizes is unknown.

Germline-derived CDR1 and CDR2 are SGDLS and YYNGEE. The CDR3 runs to 16 residues. The V end lost 2 bases, the J end lost 10 bases, and 19 bases lay between the germline ends. The chain recombines TRBV9 with TRBJ1-6; the D gene is possibly TRBD1 (5 bases). The sample consisted of sorted CD4+, CD8+, or CD8+CD57+ T cells (not recorded which) from PBMCs. The receptor was derived from a human donor with aplastic anemia. This CDR3 reads CASSVSAASRGSPLHF. CDR3 nucleotides: TGTGCCAGCAGCGTTTCGGCCGCCTCAAGGGGCTCACCCCTCCACTTT.